This T cell receptor (beta chain) was identified in a study of cytomegalovirus exposure and HLA in healthy donors. The PCR contained 60 Vbeta and 13 Jbeta primers. This table comes from immunoSEQ multiplex PCR, and its TCRdb copy is limited to in-frame clones, with some not included. The sample contains around 55,000 clones, approximately 80% of which appear only once. The study's findings and limits: Later on, an analysis tied approximately 17,000 TCR beta sequences to HLA alleles at 0.05 false discovery rate.

The germline V gene encodes CDR1 MNHEY and CDR2 SMNVEV (reference sequence). This CDR3 has 15 residues. Trimming at V came to 4 bases and at J to 4 bases, leaving 8 bases not matched to a gene. The sample holds one count of this clone. What it recognizes is unknown. Material: PBMCs. This chain links TRBV27 with TRBJ2-5, with 8 bases that match TRBD1. The sequence came from a female donor in good health and CMV-seronegative. CDR3 region: CASSWDRLTRETQYF. DNA of the CDR3: TGTGCCAGCAGTTGGGACAGGCTAACACGAGAGACCCAGTACTTC.